These T cell receptor beta chains were read from a single sample in a study of control samples from healthy donors and cancer patients. Produced via immunoSEQ multiplex PCR; TCRdb's table is partial and in-frame only. The repertoire includes some 150,000 clones, about 90% of them detected once, and roughly 3.1% sits in the top ten. Sequencing used blood. Receptors originate from a man aged 30 to 39 in good health. Both conserved end residues are part of each CDR3. Each record gives: J gene, D gene, V gene, clone size, CDR3 DNA, CDR3 protein. A D gene is named only where the DNA matches it firmly. The size of a clone is reported for some rows only, either as once, few or many, or as a class for expanded clones.

TRBJ1-5 TRBD1 TRBV3-1/TRBV3-2 NA TGTGCCAGCAGCCGGACAGGGGGGCTTGGTCAGCCCCAGCATTTT CASSRTGGLGQPQHF
TRBJ2-3 TRBD2 TRBV11-2 NA TGTGCCAGCAGCTTAAAACTAGCGGGGGGGTACACAGATACGCAGTATTTT CASSLKLAGGYTDTQYF
TRBJ2-7 NA TRBV5-4 NA TGTGCCAGCAGCTTGGAGGGTACTGGGACCTACGAGCAGTACTTC CASSLEGTGTYEQYF
TRBJ2-7 NA TRBV5-6 NA TGTGCCAGCAGCTTGGGACCGGGATCGGGGGAGCAGTACTTC CASSLGPGSGEQYF
TRBJ2-7 TRBD2 TRBV30 NA TGTGCCTGGAGTGTTAGGGAGGGGAACGAGCAGTACTTC CAWSVREGNEQYF
TRBJ1-2 NA TRBV5-1 NA TGCGCCAGCAGCTTGGAGGCAGGGGACTATGGCTACACCTTC CASSLEAGDYGYTF
TRBJ2-3 TRBD2 TRBV9 NA TGTGCCAGCACCCTAGCGGGTCTGCCCCCAGATACGCAGTATTTT CASTLAGLPPDTQYF
TRBJ1-1 NA TRBV5-1 NA TGCGCCAGCAGCTCCACCCGCGGGGGCACTGAAGCTTTCTTT CASSSTRGGTEAFF
TRBJ2-5 NA TRBV2 NA TGTGCCAGCAGTGAAGGACGGATACAAGAGACCCAGTACTTC CASSEGRIQETQYF
TRBJ2-7 TRBD2 TRBV2 NA TGTGCCAGCAGTGAAGCCTTACTAGCGGGGGGTTCCTACGAGCAGTACTTC CASSEALLAGGSYEQYF
TRBJ1-6 NA TRBV2 few TGTGCCAGCAGTGTGGAGAATAATTCACCCCTCCACTTT CASSVENNSPLHF
TRBJ2-1 NA TRBV3-1/TRBV3-2 once TGTGCCAGCAGCCAAGAATTATCGCGAAGCTCCTACAATGAGCAGTTCTTC CASSQELSRSSYNEQFF
TRBJ1-2 TRBD1 TRBV30 NA TGTGCCTGGCGTAGGTCCCCAGGGGGAAGTGACTATGGCTACACCTTC CAWRRSPGGSDYGYTF
TRBJ1-5 NA TRBV7-9 NA TGTGCCAGCAGCTCTGACGGACAGTTCAATCAGCCCCAGCATTTT CASSSDGQFNQPQHF
TRBJ1-3 NA TRBV2 NA TGTGCCAGCAGTGCCGATCCTTCTGGAAACACCATATATTTT CASSADPSGNTIYF
TRBJ1-1 NA TRBV19 NA TGTGCCAGTAGAATTGGCAGGCCAAACACTGAAGCTTTCTTT CASRIGRPNTEAFF
TRBJ2-1 TRBD1 TRBV11-2 NA TGTGCCAGCAGCACCACAGGGGACAATGAGCAGTTCTTC CASSTTGDNEQFF
TRBJ1-6 TRBD1 TRBV19 NA TGTGCCAGTAGTATTGGCAGGGGGGATAATTCACCCCTCCACTTT CASSIGRGDNSPLHF
TRBJ1-5 NA TRBV28 NA TGTGCCAGCTCGCATTCAGACAGACTCAATCAGCCCCAGCATTTT CASSHSDRLNQPQHF
TRBJ2-2 TRBD2 TRBV2 NA TGTGCCAGCAGTGTAGGTCGGGGGGGCCGCACCGGGGAGCTGTTTTTT CASSVGRGGRTGELFF
TRBJ2-7 NA TRBV28 NA TGTGCCAGCAGTTCCTCCTACGAGCAGTACTTC CASSSSYEQYF
TRBJ2-7 NA TRBV3-1/TRBV3-2 NA TGTGCCAGCAGCCCATCCGGGACCTCCTACGAGCAGTACTTC CASSPSGTSYEQYF
TRBJ2-5 TRBD2 TRBV3-1/TRBV3-2 few TGTGCCAGCAGCCCGGGACTAGGGAACTCGGAGACCCAGTACTTC CASSPGLGNSETQYF
TRBJ1-1 TRBD1 TRBV6-5 NA TGTGCCAGCAGCCAGGACAGGACGAACACTGAAGCTTTCTTT CASSQDRTNTEAFF
TRBJ2-7 TRBD1 TRBV6-6 NA TGTGCCAGCAGTTCCAGGGGGTCCTACGAGCAGTACTTC CASSSRGSYEQYF
TRBJ2-7 NA TRBV9 NA TGTGCCAGCAGCGTACGGGACTGGGGCGAGCAGTACTTC CASSVRDWGEQYF
TRBJ2-1 NA TRBV21-1 NA TGTGCCAGCAGCAAAGATCGAGGGCAGGAGGCCTACAATGAGCAGTTCTTC CASSKDRGQEAYNEQFF
TRBJ1-2 NA TRBV19 NA TGTGCCAGTAGTATCACCCTGACAGATATCGATGGCTACACCTTC CASSITLTDIDGYTF
TRBJ1-6 NA TRBV19 NA TGTGCCAGTAGTATAGATGAAGATTCACCCCTCCACTTT CASSIDEDSPLHF
TRBJ1-2 NA TRBV5-6 NA TGTGCCAGCAGCTTGCGGGGGGCCTACTATGGCTACACCTTC CASSLRGAYYGYTF
TRBJ1-5 TRBD1 TRBV6-1 NA TGTGCCAGCAGTGAACGTGGGGTGACAGGGAATGCCGTCGGTAGCAATCAGCCCCAGCATTTT CASSERGVTGNAVGSNQPQHF
TRBJ2-7 NA TRBV5-1 NA TGCGCCAGCAGCCCGGGGGTCTCCTACGAGCAGTACTTC CASSPGVSYEQYF
TRBJ2-7 NA TRBV4-2 NA TGTGCCAGCAGCCAAGGGATTAGTGGGGACTACGAGCAGTACTTC CASSQGISGDYEQYF
TRBJ1-4 TRBD1 TRBV5-5 NA TGTGCCAGCAGTCGGACAGGGTTAAATGAAAAACTGTTTTTT CASSRTGLNEKLFF
TRBJ2-1 NA TRBV28 NA TGTGCCAGCATTCTCCAGGTTGGAGTGCAGTTCTTC CASILQVGVQFF
TRBJ2-7 TRBD2 TRBV10-3 NA TGTGCCATCAACGGGGGGGGCTCCTACGAGCAGTACTTC CAINGGGSYEQYF
TRBJ2-1 TRBD1 TRBV10-1 NA TGCGCCAGCAGTGATCGACAGGGTGACTACAATGAGCAGTTCTTC CASSDRQGDYNEQFF
TRBJ2-7 NA TRBV2 NA TGTGCCAGCAGTGTAACGATGGGTTCCGAGCAGTACTTC CASSVTMGSEQYF
TRBJ1-5 NA TRBV21-1 NA TGTGCCAGCAGCACGCGACAGGGCTGGGGCAATCAGCCCCAGCATTTT CASSTRQGWGNQPQHF
TRBJ1-3 NA TRBV10-3 NA TGTGCCATCAGTGAGTCAAGGTCTGGAAACACCATATATTTT CAISESRSGNTIYF
TRBJ1-2 NA TRBV12-5 NA TGTGCTAGTGGTTCCGCCCCGGGTGGCTACACCTTC CASGSAPGGYTF
TRBJ1-3 NA TRBV27 NA TGTGCCAGCAGTTTTCGAGGGACTGGAAACACCATATATTTT CASSFRGTGNTIYF
TRBJ2-2 NA TRBV6-2/TRBV6-3 once TGTGCCAGCAGTTACTTCGGGAGGAACACCGGGGAGCTGTTTTTT CASSYFGRNTGELFF
TRBJ1-5 TRBD1 TRBV27 NA TGTGCCAGCAGTCCCACAGGGGGCGGCAATCAGCCCCAGCATTTT CASSPTGGGNQPQHF
TRBJ2-2 NA TRBV11-1 NA TGTGCCAGCAGCCCTCCTGGTAACAAATTCACCGGGGAGCTGTTTTTT CASSPPGNKFTGELFF
TRBJ1-4 NA TRBV5-1 NA TGCGCCAGCAGCTACAGTTTTAATGAAAAACTGTTTTTT CASSYSFNEKLFF
TRBJ1-2 NA TRBV4-1 once TGCGCCAGCAGCCAAGTTGGGGGGCCAGGGAGAAACTATGGCTACACCTTC CASSQVGGPGRNYGYTF
TRBJ2-3 NA TRBV5-4 NA TGTGCCAGCAGCTTGGAGGCAGGTACAGATACGCAGTATTTT CASSLEAGTDTQYF
TRBJ1-2 NA TRBV4-2 NA TGTGCCAGCAGCCAAGCGAGGAACTATGGCTACACCTTC CASSQARNYGYTF
TRBJ1-1 NA TRBV29-1 NA TGCAGCGTTAAAAAAGGTGGGGGGGCGAACACTGAAGCTTTCTTT CSVKKGGGANTEAFF
TRBJ2-3 NA TRBV6-1 NA TGTGCCAGCAGTGACCGGGGGGCAAAAGATACGCAGTATTTT CASSDRGAKDTQYF
TRBJ1-1 NA TRBV5-1 NA TGCGCCAGCAGCTCGAGACAGACTCCCACTGAAGCTTTCTTT CASSSRQTPTEAFF
TRBJ1-1 NA TRBV10-3 NA TGTGCCATCGCGATAGGGTGGGACACTGAAGCTTTCTTT CAIAIGWDTEAFF
TRBJ1-2 TRBD1 TRBV6-5 NA TGTGCCAGCAGCCCGACAGGGGCCTATGGCTACACCTTC CASSPTGAYGYTF
TRBJ1-1 NA TRBV4-1 NA TGCGCCAGCAGCCAAAAAGGACAGGAAGCTTTCTTT CASSQKGQEAFF
TRBJ2-7 TRBD1 TRBV2 once TGTGCCAGCAGTGAATTCGGACAGGGGACCTACGAGCAGTACTTC CASSEFGQGTYEQYF
TRBJ1-1 TRBD1 TRBV11-3 NA TGTGCCAGCAGCCCCGGGACAGGGAATACTGAAGCTTTCTTT CASSPGTGNTEAFF
TRBJ2-2 NA TRBV28 NA TGTGCCAGCAGGAAGGGGGGGCTATACACCGGGGAGCTGTTTTTT CASRKGGLYTGELFF
TRBJ2-1 TRBD2 TRBV7-2 NA TGTGCCAGCAGCTCCCCGCGACTAGCGGGGGCGATAATCTACAATGAGCAGTTCTTC CASSSPRLAGAIIYNEQFF